The 23 T cell receptor beta chains reported below all come from one sample, sequenced in a study of response to subunit inactivated influenza vaccine. TCRdb called the RT-PCR reads again in MiXCR, with one record for every CDR3 protein. Of roughly 190,000 distinct CDR3 sequences in the sample, approximately 12% were seen once. These sequences were also reported in another study, on T cells expressing NK-cell markers. That study adds: In generating TCR beta cDNA, 5'RACE template switching with UMIs was used.

Material: CD8+ T cells sorted from PBMCs, obtained 11 to 12 days after vaccination. The receptors stem from a man aged 45-60 years who received an inactivated influenza vaccine.

This clonotype was counted a few times. This chain links TRBV6-2 or TRBV6-3 with TRBJ1-1; D is unclear. Trimming cost V 7 bases and J 0 bases, with 18 bases left between them. The CDR3 runs to 16 residues. CDR1 is MNHEY and CDR2 is SVGEGT in the germline V gene. The CDR3 DNA is TGTGCCAGCAACCATGGGCTGACGTCGATGAACACTGAAGCTTTCTTT. Residues: CASNHGLTSMNTEAFF.

The genes are TRBV5-1 and TRBJ2-2; 14 bases fit TRBD2. Germline CDR1 SGHRS, CDR2 YFSETQ. The CDR3 has 17 amino acids. The J segment lost 8 bases and the V segment lost 2 bases, leaving 8 bases of the junction unmatched. The CDR3 bases are TGCGCCAGCAGCTTCGGACTAGCGGGAGGAGGCACAGGGGAGCTGTTTTTT. This encodes CASSFGLAGGGTGELFF.

This chain links TRBV30 with TRBJ1-5; the D is unclear. This CDR3 region has 16 residues. Trimming took off 0 bases at V and 7 bases at J, with 19 bases between the two ends. Looked up from germline, CDR1 is GTSNPN and CDR2 is SVGIG (reference sequence). This chain's CDR3 is CAWSVGISPRKQPQHF. DNA of the CDR3: TGTGCCTGGAGTGTAGGTATCAGTCCAAGGAAACAGCCCCAGCATTTT. Looking up the rest from reference TRBV30 and TRBJ1-5 gives the full variable domain: SQTIHQWPATLVQPVGSPLSLECTVEGTSNPNLYWYRQAAGRGLQLLFYSVGIGQISSEVPQNLSASRPQDRQFILSSKKLLLSDSGFYLCAWSVGISPRKQPQHFGDGTRLSIL.

The J gene is TRBJ2-7, the V gene TRBV28; no firm D call. This CDR3 region has 14 residues. The germline V and J ends were trimmed by 7 bases and 3 bases, with 16 bases remaining between them. Germline CDR1 is MDHEN and CDR2 is SYDVKM. The CDR3 DNA sequence: TGTGCCAGCACCCTCAAGGGCACTAACTACGAGCAGTACTTC. This translates into CASTLKGTNYEQYF.

The V gene is TRBV7-9, the J gene TRBJ1-4; 7 nucleotides agree with TRBD1. Looked up from germline, CDR1 is SEHNR and CDR2 is FQNEAQ (reference sequence). This CDR3 is built from 13 residues. With 5 bases clipped from V and 8 bases from J, the junction kept 5 bases outside the gene matches. CDR3 DNA: TGTGCCAGCAGCCCCGAGGGACAGGAAAAACTGTTTTTT. This encodes CASSPEGQEKLFF.

This clonotype was found a few times. This chain joins TRBV4-2 and TRBJ2-1; D remains ambiguous. This CDR3 contains 15 residues. Germline values: CDR1 LGHNA, CDR2 YNFKEQ. Trimming took 2 bases from V and 0 from J, leaving 8 bases between them. The CDR3, as DNA: TGTGCCAGCAGCCAAATGCCAGGCTCCTACAATGAGCAGTTCTTC. Protein: CASSQMPGSYNEQFF.

This clonotype was detected only a few times. V usage is TRBV2 and J usage is TRBJ2-1; TRBD2 agrees at 9 bases. Germline V gene lookup returns CDR1 SNHLY and CDR2 FYNNEI. This CDR3 contains 15 residues. The ends lost 5 bases at V and 3 bases at J; junction bases unmatched: 5. CDR3 sequence: CASSSLAGSYNEQFF. CDR3 DNA sequence: TGTGCCAGCAGTTCCCTAGCGGGGAGCTACAATGAGCAGTTCTTC. Based on the CDR3 plus reference TRBV2 and TRBJ2-1, the full variable domain is EPEVTQTPSHQVTQMGQEVILRCVPISNHLYFYWYRQILGQKVEFLVSFYNNEISEKSEIFDDQFSVERPDGSNFTLKIRSTKLEDSAMYFCASSSLAGSYNEQFFGPGTRLTVL.

This clonotype was recorded a few times. This chain connects TRBV4-1 to TRBJ2-2; a possible D gene is TRBD2 (7 bases). V dropped 6 bases and J dropped 6 bases, with 17 bases sitting between them. CDR3 length: 15 amino acids. Germline CDR1 is MGHRA and CDR2 is YSYEKL. CDR3: CASSRRGADAGELFF. Here the CDR3 DNA reads TGCGCCAGCAGTCGCCGGGGGGCGGACGCCGGGGAGCTGTTTTTT.

The genes are TRBV5-6 and TRBJ2-2; D ambiguous. Germline CDR1 is SGHDT and CDR2 is YYEEEE. The CDR3 covers 15 residues. V dropped 0 bases and J dropped 3 bases, with 9 bases sitting between them. CDR3 in DNA: TGTGCCAGCAGCTTGGGAGCCCCATACACCGGGGAGCTGTTTTTT. Translated, it gives CASSLGAPYTGELFF.

A remark on this clonotype: A much larger clone differs by one base, so this may be a read error. The chain joins TRBV7-9 to TRBJ2-5; D gene ambiguous. Germline V gene sequence: CDR1 SEHNR, CDR2 FQNEAQ (reference sequence). This CDR3 is 12 amino acids long. The CDR3 nucleotides read TGTGCCAACAGCTTAGCCCCAGAGACCCAGTACTTC. Translation gives CANSLAPETQYF.

In its sample, this clonotype was seen a few times. The V call is TRBV20-1, the J call TRBJ2-7; D might be TRBD1 or TRBD2, each matching 5 bases. V was clipped by 6 bases and J by 5 bases, with 17 bases between them. CDR3 length: 13 amino acids. CDR1 and CDR2 (germline): DFQATT, SNEGSKA (reference sequence). This CDR3 is CSAGARVLNEQYF. Here the CDR3 DNA reads TGCAGTGCGGGAGCCAGGGTATTGAACGAGCAGTACTTC.

This clonotype was recorded many times. The chain is built from TRBV30 and TRBJ2-7, with D uncertain. CDR3 length: 12 residues. V was trimmed by 3 bases and J by 0 bases, leaving 6 bases between them. In germline, CDR1 is GTSNPN, CDR2 SVGIG (reference sequence). The CDR3 nucleotides are TGTGCCTGGAGGGACGACTCCTACGAGCAGTACTTC. Protein: CAWRDDSYEQYF.

This clonotype occurred once. This chain connects TRBV19 to TRBJ2-1; 7 bases fit TRBD2. V lost 1 base, J lost 2 bases, and 2 bases stayed unmatched. Germline lookup yields CDR1 LNHDA and CDR2 SQIVND (reference sequence). The CDR3 loop spans 15 amino acids. CDR3 DNA sequence: TGTGCCAGTAGTATAGTGGGGACTACCTACAATGAGCAGTTCTTC. Translated: CASSIVGTTYNEQFF. The full variable domain, its missing parts supplied by reference TRBV19 and TRBJ2-1, is DGGITQSPKYLFRKEGQNVTLSCEQNLNHDAMYWYRQDPGQGLRLIYYSQIVNDFQKGDIAEGYSVSREKKESFPLTVTSAQKNPTAFYLCASSIVGTTYNEQFFGPGTRLTVL.

This clonotype came up a few times. The CDR3 spells CAISGGAGLQETQYF. CDR3 coding DNA: TGTGCCATCAGTGGGGGAGCGGGGTTACAAGAGACCCAGTACTTC. The V call is TRBV10-3, the J call TRBJ2-5; 7 bases map to TRBD2. This CDR3 comprises 15 residues. The germline gives CDR1 ENHRY, CDR2 SYGVKD. J was trimmed by 2 bases and V by 4 bases; bases with no gene match: 7.

The rearrangement links TRBV20-1 to TRBJ2-3; TRBD2 agrees at 7 bases. The germline V gene encodes CDR1 DFQATT and CDR2 SNEGSKA (reference sequence). This CDR3 is built from 15 residues. V lost 2 bases to trimming and J lost 4 bases; unmatched junction nucleotides: 9. The CDR3 sequence: CSARPGLYNADTQYF. CDR3 nucleotides: TGCAGTGCTAGACCGGGACTATATAACGCAGATACGCAGTATTTT.

This clonotype has just a few counts. This chain connects TRBV12-3 or TRBV12-4 to TRBJ2-3, with 7 bases matching TRBD1. This CDR3 spans 24 amino acids. V was clipped by 1 base and J by 2 bases; unmatched bases: 30. The CDR3 DNA reads TGTGCCAGCAGTTTAGTTTTCCTTGCCCGGGATTGGACAGGACCTGTCCGGAACACAGATACGCAGTATTTT. Translating it yields CASSLVFLARDWTGPVRNTDTQYF.

The rearrangement uses TRBV25-1 and TRBJ2-1, with D maybe TRBD2 (6 bases). V lost 7 bases and J 2 bases, leaving 9 bases between the germline ends. This CDR3 spans 13 amino acids. Germline V lookup: CDR1 MGHDK, CDR2 SYGVNS. In DNA form, the CDR3 reads TGTGCCAGCACCGGGAGCGCCTACAATGAGCAGTTCTTC. It translates to CASTGSAYNEQFF.

This clonotype was seen a few times. The rearrangement joins TRBV5-1 to TRBJ2-6; D is undetermined. Germline V lookup: CDR1 SGHRS, CDR2 YFSETQ. The germline V and J ends were trimmed by 5 bases and 1 base, with 4 bases remaining between them. The CDR3 length is 13 residues. The CDR3 loop reads CASRLSGANVLTF. CDR3 DNA: TGCGCCAGCAGGCTGTCTGGGGCCAACGTCCTGACTTTC.

This clonotype showed up many times. This chain connects TRBV9 to TRBJ1-1; possibly TRBD1 for D (6 bases). CDR1 and CDR2 (germline): SGDLS, YYNGEE. The V gene lost 7 bases and the J gene lost 3 bases, with 19 bases spanning the gap. The CDR3 spans 15 residues. CDR3 DNA: TGTGCCAGCGGAAGGGGGGGAGAAGGACACACTGAAGCTTTCTTT. Encoded protein: CASGRGGEGHTEAFF.

A few counts support this clonotype. The chain uses TRBV9 and TRBJ2-7, with 9 bases matching TRBD2. J lost 5 bases, V lost 4 bases, and 10 bases had no gene match. This CDR3 has 15 residues. Per the germline V gene, CDR1 is SGDLS and CDR2 is YYNGEE. The CDR3: CASSPGREGLDEQYF. The DNA for the CDR3 is TGTGCCAGCAGCCCGGGGCGGGAGGGCCTTGACGAGCAGTACTTC.

This clonotype was seen a handful of times. V usage is TRBV7-2 and J usage is TRBJ2-7; TRBD2 matches at 11 bases. The CDR3 length is 15 residues. Losses at the gene ends were 5 bases for V and 4 bases for J; bases not matched to a gene: 7. Germline loops: CDR1 SGHTA, CDR2 FQGNSA. This CDR3 reads CASSPIAGGPYEQYF. As DNA, the CDR3 is TGTGCCAGCAGCCCTATAGCGGGAGGGCCTTACGAGCAGTACTTC.

This clonotype came up a few times. The V and J genes are TRBV5-1 and TRBJ2-3, with 11 positions matching TRBD2. CDR1 is SGHRS, CDR2 YFSETQ, per germline. CDR3 size: 17 residues. V trimming: 2 bases; J trimming: 2 bases; junction bases outside the gene matches: 7. The CDR3 nucleotides are TGCGCCAGCAGCTTCCATAGCGGGAGGGAATACACAGATACGCAGTATTTT. This gives the protein CASSFHSGREYTDTQYF.

This clonotype turned up a few times. The rearrangement links TRBV6-1 to TRBJ2-1; D may match TRBD1 or TRBD2 (5 bases each). This CDR3 has 11 amino acids. Germline CDR1 reads MNHNS; CDR2 reads SASEGT. The V and J ends lost 3 bases and 11 bases respectively, with 8 bases between them. CDR3 DNA sequence: TGTGCCAGCAGTGATCCGGGACAGCAGTTCTTC. It is translated as CASSDPGQQFF.